The 17 T cell receptor beta chains reported below all come from one sample, sequenced in a study of shared clonotypes between healthy human individuals. The protocol was immunoSEQ multiplex PCR, while the TCRdb copy is restricted to in-frame clones and leaves out a portion. The sample contains 900,000 to 1,200,000 clones, approximately 78% of which appear only once. The specimen sequenced was memory CD4+ T cells from PBMCs. Noted subset: CD45RA-negative fraction. The receptor set was obtained from a young man in good health. Some clones in this sample may be carry-over from other donors' samples.

Comments on this clone: This same CDR3 is encoded by further DNA sequences in the sample. The chain recombines TRBV30 with TRBJ1-5, with D uncertain. The germline V gene has CDR1 GTSNPN and CDR2 SVGIG (reference sequence). The V end lost 0 bases, the J end lost 2 bases, and 5 bases lay between the germline ends. The length of the CDR3 is 13 residues. DNA of the CDR3: TGTGCCTGGAGTGTCCGGGGCAATCAGCCCCAGCATTTT. As protein: CAWSVRGNQPQHF.

This clone was observed many times. The J gene is TRBJ2-1, the V gene TRBV29-1, with D perhaps given as TRBD1 or TRBD2 (5 bases each). This CDR3 has 13 residues. Germline V gene lookup returns CDR1 SQVTM and CDR2 ANQGSEA. V lost 6 bases and J 5 bases, leaving 14 bases between the germline ends. The CDR3 DNA sequence: TGCAGCGTCGTTCCCGGGACGGACAATGAGCAGTTCTTC. This translates into CSVVPGTDNEQFF.

The chain employs TRBV20-1 and TRBJ1-1; no reliable D call. Germline V gene lookup returns CDR1 DFQATT and CDR2 SNEGSKA (reference sequence). V gave up 6 bases and J gave up 1 base, with 6 bases separating them. The CDR3 extends over 11 amino acids. CDR3 sequence: CSAYQNTEAFF. Here the CDR3 DNA reads TGCAGTGCGTACCAGAACACTGAAGCTTTCTTT.

This sequence joins TRBV7-2 and TRBJ1-1; 7 bases fit TRBD1. This CDR3 has 14 residues. The germline V gene encodes CDR1 SGHTA and CDR2 FQGNSA. After removal of 5 bases from V and 5 bases from J, the junction contained 8 bases not matched to a gene. As DNA, the CDR3 is TGTGCCAGCAGCGCCTCCAGGGGGTGGACTGAAGCTTTCTTT. Its protein product is CASSASRGWTEAFF.

A word on this clone: This may be a read error, as it is one base from a much larger clone. The CDR3 sequence is CASSYEAADSQYF. CDR3 DNA sequence: TGTGCCAGCAGTTACGAGGCTGCAGATTCGCAGTATTTT. The chain combines TRBV6-6 with TRBJ2-3; D is unclear. Germline assignment: CDR1 MNHNY and CDR2 SVGAGI (reference sequence). The CDR3 has 13 amino acids.

In regard to this clone: The same CDR3 arises from other DNA sequences in this sample as well. The J gene is TRBJ2-7, the V gene TRBV2; TRBD1 matches at 10 bases. V lost 9 bases, J lost 4 bases, and 3 bases stayed unmatched. The CDR3 is 12 amino acids. CDR1 and CDR2 from the germline V gene are SNHLY and FYNNEI. DNA of the CDR3: TGTGCCAGTCGGACAGGGGGGTACGAGCAGTACTTC. Its translation is CASRTGGYEQYF.

The chain couples TRBV5-1 to TRBJ2-6; tentatively, D is TRBD1 (6 bases). Germline values: CDR1 SGHRS, CDR2 YFSETQ. The CDR3 has 17 residues. Deletions cut 1 base from V and 0 bases from J, with 11 bases between. The CDR3: CASSLSGASSGANVLTF. CDR3 DNA sequence: TGCGCCAGCAGCTTGTCAGGGGCCAGCTCTGGGGCCAACGTCCTGACTTTC.

The chain has TRBV5-1 and TRBJ2-1, with unresolved D. Germline assignment: CDR1 SGHRS and CDR2 YFSETQ. Trimming removed 2 bases from V and 6 bases from J, with 15 bases in between. CDR3 length: 15 residues. CDR3 sequence reads: CASSLRVSILNEQFF. The CDR3 DNA reads TGCGCCAGCAGCTTAAGGGTTTCAATACTCAATGAGCAGTTCTTC.

As for this clone: A much more abundant neighbour one base away suggests this may be a read error. The chain has TRBV27 and TRBJ1-3, with TRBD1 matching 7 bases. Germline V gene sequence: CDR1 MNHEY, CDR2 SMNVEV (reference sequence). After removal of 8 bases from V and 0 bases from J, the junction contained 4 bases not matched to a gene. The CDR3 extends over 14 amino acids. The chain's CDR3 is CASGRDSSGNTIYF. The CDR3 bases are TGTGCCAGCGGCCGGGACAGCTCTGGAAACACCATATATTTT.

J is TRBJ1-3 and V is TRBV10-3; 10 nucleotides match TRBD1. The V segment lost 8 bases and the J segment 2 bases; nucleotides outside the gene matches: 3. The CDR3 extends over 14 amino acids. Germline V gives CDR1 ENHRY, CDR2 SYGVKD. This CDR3 is CAIGGQGAGNTIYF. The CDR3 bases are TGTGCCATCGGAGGACAGGGGGCTGGAAACACCATATATTTT.

J is TRBJ1-2 and V is TRBV29-1, with D possibly TRBD1 on 5 matching bases. CDR1 is SQVTM, CDR2 ANQGSEA, per germline. The CDR3 sequence is 15 residues long. V was cut by 2 bases and J by 2 bases, with 15 bases left in between. The CDR3 loop is CSVESSRGKNYGYTF. CDR3 in DNA: TGCAGCGTTGAAAGTTCGAGGGGAAAAAACTATGGCTACACCTTC. The whole variable domain, filled in from reference TRBV29-1 and TRBJ1-2, reads SAVISQKPSRDICQRGTSLTIQCQVDSQVTMMFWYRQQPGQSLTLIATANQGSEATYESGFVIDKFPISRPNLTFSTLTVSNMSPEDSSIYLCSVESSRGKNYGYTFGSGTRLTVV.

This sequence joins TRBV5-6 and TRBJ1-5; no clear D gene. V lost 0 bases and J lost 7, with 5 bases in between. The length of the CDR3 is 12 residues. Per germline, CDR1 SGHDT and CDR2 YYEEEE. The CDR3: CASSLDGQPQHF. Here the CDR3 DNA reads TGTGCCAGCAGCTTGGATGGGCAGCCCCAGCATTTT.

The rearrangement uses TRBV29-1 and TRBJ2-3; 9 bases are shared with TRBD2. The germline V gene encodes CDR1 SQVTM and CDR2 ANQGSEA. The CDR3 loop spans 17 amino acids. The V segment lost 8 bases and the J segment 0 bases; nucleotides outside the gene matches: 15. The CDR3 DNA reads TGCAGCTCAAAAAATAGCGGGAGAGCACATAGCACAGATACGCAGTATTTT. Its translation: CSSKNSGRAHSTDTQYF.

J is TRBJ1-5 and V is TRBV19; D remains unclear. CDR3 length: 14 residues. Trimming shortened V by 4 bases and J by 5 bases, and 12 bases separated the two germline ends. Germline V lookup: CDR1 LNHDA, CDR2 SQIVND (reference sequence). The CDR3 DNA is TGTGCCAGTAGTACGACACCACGGGATCAGCCCCAGCATTTT. This codes for CASSTTPRDQPQHF. The variable domain in full, completed from reference TRBV19 and TRBJ1-5, reads DGGITQSPKYLFRKEGQNVTLSCEQNLNHDAMYWYRQDPGQGLRLIYYSQIVNDFQKGDIAEGYSVSREKKESFPLTVTSAQKNPTAFYLCASSTTPRDQPQHFGDGTRLSIL.

Many counts were recorded for this clone. V and J are TRBV5-1 and TRBJ1-1; D may be TRBD1 (5 bases). CDR1 SGHRS and CDR2 YFSETQ come from the germline V gene. The V gene lost 2 bases and the J gene lost 3 bases, with 11 bases spanning the gap. The CDR3 consists of 14 residues. This chain's CDR3 is CASSLLQADTEAFF. In nucleotides, the CDR3 is TGCGCCAGCAGCTTATTACAGGCGGACACTGAAGCTTTCTTT. The variable domain in full, with the rest retrieved from reference TRBV5-1 and TRBJ1-1, is KAGVTQTPRYLIKTRGQQVTLSCSPISGHRSVSWYQQTPGQGLQFLFEYFSETQRNKGNFPGRFSGRQFSNSRSEMNVSTLELGDSALYLCASSLLQADTEAFFGQGTRLTVV.

This chain links TRBV5-6 with TRBJ2-1; D could derive from TRBD1 or TRBD2 (5 bases each). The ends were cut back, 2 bases at V and 9 bases at J, with 12 bases in the middle. Germline values: CDR1 SGHDT, CDR2 YYEEEE. The CDR3 consists of 13 residues. The CDR3 here is CASSFLRGGEQFF. In DNA, the CDR3 is TGTGCCAGCAGCTTTTTACGGGGCGGTGAGCAGTTCTTC.

This chain joins TRBV9 and TRBJ2-1, with 12 bases that match TRBD2. V was pared by 4 bases and J by 3 bases, with 5 bases of the junction left unmatched. This CDR3 comprises 16 residues. Germline assignment: CDR1 SGDLS and CDR2 YYNGEE. The DNA for the CDR3 is TGTGCCAGCAGCACAGGGACTAGCGGGCACTACAATGAGCAGTTCTTC. It translates to CASSTGTSGHYNEQFF.